This T cell receptor beta chain was identified in a study of shared clonotypes between healthy human individuals. Germline V lookup: CDR1 SGDLS, CDR2 YYNGEE. The CDR3 has 14 amino acids. Trimming took 3 bases from V and 2 from J, leaving 9 bases between them. Generated by immunoSEQ multiplex PCR, the TCRdb table keeps only in-frame clones and is missing some. The data show under 2.5 million clones, under 95% seen once. The chain employs TRBV9 and TRBJ2-1; D tentatively fits TRBD1 or TRBD2 (5 bases each). This clonotype was sampled from a man between 18 and 35 years old in good health. Some clones in this sample may be carry-over from other donors' samples. The specimen sequenced was naive CD4+ T cells from PBMCs. Subset meaning: CD45RA+ positively selected. CDR3: CASSGGTPYNEQFF. The DNA for the CDR3 is TGTGCCAGCAGCGGAGGGACCCCCTACAATGAGCAGTTCTTC.